This T cell receptor beta chain was identified in a study of T-cell reconstitution after alpha-beta-depleted transplantation in children. The germline V gene encodes CDR1 ENHRY and CDR2 SYGVKD. Trimming took 6 bases from V and 0 from J; bases not matched to a gene: 1. The CDR3 has 14 amino acids. Preparation of the TCRbeta library used unique molecular identifiers. TCRdb passed the PCR reads through MiXCR, listing each CDR3 protein once. The sample includes under 450,000 distinct CDR3 sequences, about an eighth of them seen just once. The sequencing here drew on PBMCs, taken from the stem cell graft. This chain connects TRBV10-3 to TRBJ1-4; 7 bases fit TRBD1. The sequence derives from a human donor who donated a stem cell graft to a child with Fanconi anemia. CDR3 in DNA: TGTGCCATCAGCGGGACAGCAACTAATGAAAAACTGTTTTTT. It specifies CAISGTATNEKLFF.